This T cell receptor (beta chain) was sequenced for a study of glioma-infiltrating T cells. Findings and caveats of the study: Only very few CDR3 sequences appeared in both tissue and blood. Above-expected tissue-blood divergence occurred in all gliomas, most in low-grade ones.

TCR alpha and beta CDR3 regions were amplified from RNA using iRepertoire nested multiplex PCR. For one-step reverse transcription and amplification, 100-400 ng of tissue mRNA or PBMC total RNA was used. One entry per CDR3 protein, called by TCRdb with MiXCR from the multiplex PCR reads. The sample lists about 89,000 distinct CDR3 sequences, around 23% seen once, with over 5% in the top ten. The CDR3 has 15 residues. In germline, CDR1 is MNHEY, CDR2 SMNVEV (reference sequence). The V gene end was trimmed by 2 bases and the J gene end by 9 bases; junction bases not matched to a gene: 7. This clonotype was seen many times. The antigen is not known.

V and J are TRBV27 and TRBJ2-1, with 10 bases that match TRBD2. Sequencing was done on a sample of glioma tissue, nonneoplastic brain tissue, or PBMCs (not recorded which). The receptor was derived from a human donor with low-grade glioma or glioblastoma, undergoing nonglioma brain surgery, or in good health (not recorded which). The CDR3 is CASSLVLAGVSEQFF. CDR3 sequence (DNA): TGTGCCAGCAGTTTAGTCCTAGCGGGAGTCAGTGAGCAGTTCTTC.